This T cell receptor (beta chain) emerged from a study of CD8+ T cells in alopecia areata. Extracted from the samples, RNA was reverse transcribed into cDNA to serve as the sequencing template. Profiling relied on immunoSEQ multiplex PCR, and the TCRdb table lists in-frame clones only, not all of them. The sample lists roughly 150,000 clones, around 50% occurring once. This clone was counted a few times. CDR3 length: 11 residues. The ends were cut back, 2 bases at V and 8 bases at J, with 3 bases in the middle. Germline V lookup: CDR1 MNHEY, CDR2 SVGAGI. The chain carries TRBV6-5 and TRBJ2-2, with unresolved D. This TCR was recovered from a human donor with alopecia areata. Sample: CD8+ T cells sorted from blood, taken at week 0. CDR3 residues: CASSYAGELFF. DNA for the CDR3: TGTGCCAGCAGTTACGCGGGGGAGCTGTTTTTT.